Shown below are 30 T cell receptor beta chains from a single sample sequenced in a study of T cells in Graves' hyperthyroidism and ophthalmopathy. TCR beta CDR3 regions were amplified from RNA. The HTBI primer set served for first-round RT-PCR of the TCR CDR3. From the multiplex PCR reads, TCRdb called clonotypes with MiXCR, one entry per CDR3 protein. Among 650,000 to 750,000 distinct CDR3 sequences listed, 12% to 15% were seen once. Sequencing used blood. The receptors originated from a woman aged 18-29 years with Graves' hyperthyroidism.

This sequence joins TRBV12-3 or TRBV12-4 and TRBJ2-2; 7 nucleotides match TRBD2. V gave up 6 bases and J gave up 4 bases; unmatched junction bases: 11. CDR3 size: 16 residues. The CDR3 nucleotides are TGTGCCAGCAGAACTATAGTGGGGAGGGGCACCGGGGAGCTGTTTTTT. Translated, it gives CASRTIVGRGTGELFF.

A remark on this clonotype: Since a much larger clone is just one base distant, this may be a read error. This sequence joins TRBV11-2 and TRBJ2-7; 9 bases line up with TRBD1. The CDR3 spans 14 residues. CDR1 and CDR2 (germline): SGHAT, FQNNGV. Losses at the gene ends were 11 bases for V and 6 bases for J; bases not matched to a gene: 14. CDR3 amino acids: CACNAIQGAGEQYF. The CDR3 DNA is TGTGCCTGCAACGCAATACAGGGGGCTGGCGAGCAGTACTTC.

This clonotype showed up many times. The gene calls are TRBV28 and TRBJ2-7; 13 positions agree with TRBD2. The CDR3 is 17 residues long. Trimming removed 4 bases from V and 1 base from J; junction bases left unmatched: 7. In germline, CDR1 is MDHEN, CDR2 SYDVKM. The CDR3, as DNA: TGTGCCAGCAGTTCAAGGACTAGCGGGAGTATTTCCTACGAGCAGTACTTC. Its translation is CASSSRTSGSISYEQYF.

This clonotype was counted a few times. This rearrangement joins TRBV12-3 or TRBV12-4 to TRBJ2-1; D ambiguous. Between the trimmed V and J ends, which lost 8 bases and 9 bases, there was a span of 14 bases. There are 12 residues in the CDR3. The CDR3 protein is CASGPPWGEQFF. CDR3 nucleotide sequence: TGTGCCAGCGGTCCGCCCTGGGGTGAGCAGTTCTTC.

This clonotype was found many times. V and J are TRBV6-1 and TRBJ1-1; D gene ambiguous. The V end was cut by 7 bases, the J end by 1 base, with 4 bases between. Germline V gene data show CDR1 as MNHNS and CDR2 as SASEGT. The CDR3 totals 11 residues. The CDR3 region has the DNA TGTGCCAGCAAGAAGAACACTGAAGCTTTCTTT. It specifies CASKKNTEAFF.

The sample holds a few counts of this clonotype. The chain couples TRBV15 to TRBJ2-7; D might be TRBD2 (5 bases). V gave up 0 bases and J gave up 2 bases, with 8 bases separating them. The V gene's germline CDR1 is LNHNV and CDR2 YYDKDF (reference sequence). This CDR3 spans 14 amino acids. CDR3 sequence reads: CATSRETGTYEQYF. DNA for the CDR3: TGTGCCACCAGCAGAGAAACGGGGACCTACGAGCAGTACTTC. Based on the CDR3 plus reference TRBV15 and TRBJ2-7, the full variable domain is DAMVIQNPRYQVTQFGKPVTLSCSQTLNHNVMYWYQQKSSQAPKLLFHYYDKDFNNEADTPDNFQSRRPNTSFCFLDIRSPGLGDTAMYLCATSRETGTYEQYFGPGTRLTVT.

The table lists this clonotype with a few counts. The chain employs TRBV19 and TRBJ1-1, with 10 bases identical to TRBD1. This CDR3 is built from 15 residues. The germline CDR1 and CDR2 sequences are LNHDA and SQIVND (reference sequence). The V gene end was trimmed by 5 bases and the J gene end by 6 bases; junction bases not matched to a gene: 9. The CDR3 is CASSFTGTGVPEAFF. CDR3 nucleotides: TGTGCCAGTAGTTTCACCGGGACAGGGGTCCCTGAAGCTTTCTTT.

This clonotype was counted at least ten times. The genes are TRBV12-3 or TRBV12-4 and TRBJ1-2; 7 positions match TRBD1. V dropped 4 bases and J dropped 5; count of bases not matched to a gene: 10. The CDR3 covers 15 residues. The CDR3: CASSSRDSLLYGYTF. Written as DNA, the CDR3 is TGTGCCAGCAGTTCCCGGGACAGTCTTCTATATGGCTACACCTTC.

The table lists this clonotype with many counts. The chain carries TRBV28 and TRBJ2-5; TRBD1 matches 11 bases. Per the germline V gene, CDR1 is MDHEN and CDR2 is SYDVKM. This CDR3 comprises 15 residues. V lost 3 bases, J lost 2 bases, and 2 bases stayed unmatched. The CDR3 DNA reads as TGTGCCAGCAGTTTGGACAGGGGGCCGCAAGAGACCCAGTACTTC. Translation: CASSLDRGPQETQYF.

At least ten counts were recorded for this clonotype. J is TRBJ1-1 and V is TRBV28, with D uncertain. Germline V CDR1 and CDR2: MDHEN, SYDVKM. The V and J ends lost 2 bases and 2 bases respectively, with 18 bases between them. The CDR3 spans 17 residues. CDR3 region: CASSLILSEAGNTEAFF. CDR3 in DNA: TGTGCCAGCAGTTTAATCCTCAGCGAGGCCGGAAACACTGAAGCTTTCTTT.

This clonotype was counted at least ten times. J is TRBJ2-3 and V is TRBV15; the D gene is possibly TRBD2 (5 bases). The V gene lost 3 bases and the J gene lost 2 bases, with 12 bases spanning the gap. Germline CDR1 and CDR2: LNHNV and YYDKDF (reference sequence). The CDR3 has 15 amino acids. In nucleotides, the CDR3 is TGTGCCACCAGCAGCGAGACTACCCCCACAGATACGCAGTATTTT. Its protein is CATSSETTPTDTQYF.

The table lists this clonotype with a few counts. The genes are TRBV24-1 and TRBJ1-2, with D uncertain. Trimming removed 5 bases at V and 2 bases at J, with 5 bases between. The CDR3 has 12 residues. CDR1 is KGHDR and CDR2 is SFDVKD in the germline V gene. The CDR3 sequence is CATSVSNYGYTF. CDR3 in DNA: TGTGCCACCAGTGTGAGCAACTATGGCTACACCTTC.

This clonotype was picked up a small number of times. The V and J genes are TRBV5-6 and TRBJ1-1; maybe TRBD1 (6 bases). The CDR3 is 14 amino acids. V was pared by 4 bases and J by 6 bases, with 16 bases between. CDR1 and CDR2 (germline): SGHDT, YYEEEE. DNA of the CDR3: TGTGCCAGCAGCCCGGGGCTGGGGGGGCCTGAAGCTTTCTTT. Translation: CASSPGLGGPEAFF.

This clonotype was observed at least ten times. CDR3 coding DNA: TGTGCCACCGAGGACAGTCCTTATGGCTACACCTTC. Protein sequence: CATEDSPYGYTF. This rearrangement joins TRBV18 to TRBJ1-2, with D perhaps matching TRBD1 (6 bases). Germline V CDR1 and CDR2: KGHSH, LQKENI. This CDR3 is 12 amino acids long. V was clipped by 10 bases and J by 5 bases, with 14 bases between them.

The J gene is TRBJ1-6, the V gene TRBV7-9; the D is unclear. V was pared by 1 base and J by 9 bases, with 13 bases between. The CDR3 extends over 15 amino acids. CDR1 is SEHNR, CDR2 FQNEAQ, per germline (reference sequence). The DNA for the CDR3 is TGTGCCAGCAGCTTAGTTGGCCTAAAGAGTTCACCCCTCCACTTT. As protein: CASSLVGLKSSPLHF.

This clonotype was counted at least ten times. The chain carries TRBV5-6 and TRBJ1-1; TRBD1 is a possible D gene (6 bases). The CDR3 covers 12 residues. Germline V CDR1 and CDR2: SGHDT, YYEEEE. Trimming removed 7 bases from V and 5 bases from J, with 12 bases in between. CDR3 sequence (DNA): TGTGCCAGCCGCACGGGGGCGACTGAAGCTTTCTTT. This gives the protein CASRTGATEAFF.

The V and J genes are TRBV4-2 and TRBJ1-6; 7 nucleotides match TRBD1. The V and J ends lost 2 bases and 5 bases, in that order; junction bases with no gene match: 3. Germline V lookup: CDR1 LGHNA, CDR2 YNFKEQ. This CDR3 contains 15 residues. Here the CDR3 DNA reads TGTGCCAGCAGCCAAAGGACAGGAGATAATTCACCCCTCCACTTT. Translated: CASSQRTGDNSPLHF.

This clonotype was seen ten or more times. CDR3 in DNA: TGCGCCAGCAGCCAAGATCCGCCGACTAGCGGGACAGAGACCCAGTACTTC. Protein sequence: CASSQDPPTSGTETQYF. This chain connects TRBV4-3 to TRBJ2-5; 11 nucleotides line up with TRBD2. Germline CDR1 LGHNA, CDR2 YSLEER. This CDR3 region has 17 residues. Trimming at V came to 0 bases and at J to 4 bases, leaving 7 bases not matched to a gene.

In this sample, this clonotype turned up a few times. V usage is TRBV9 and J usage is TRBJ2-3, with 7 bases fitting TRBD1. The CDR3 spans 15 residues. Unmatched junction bases numbered 4, after V lost 0 bases and J lost 3 bases. From germline, CDR1 is SGDLS and CDR2 YYNGEE. The CDR3 loop is CASSVVGQITDTQYF. Here the CDR3 DNA reads TGTGCCAGCAGCGTAGTGGGACAGATAACAGATACGCAGTATTTT.

The table lists this clonotype with many counts. The genes are TRBV20-1 and TRBJ2-7, with D perhaps TRBD2 (6 bases). V was trimmed by 3 bases and J by 3 bases, leaving 18 bases between them. The length of the CDR3 is 15 residues. The germline V gene encodes CDR1 DFQATT and CDR2 SNEGSKA (reference sequence). CDR3 nucleotide sequence: TGCAGTGCTAGGGTCCCCCCTTTGACTAGCTACGAGCAGTACTTC. Encoded protein: CSARVPPLTSYEQYF.

The rearrangement links TRBV11-2 to TRBJ1-1, with D unclear. Germline V gives CDR1 SGHAT, CDR2 FQNNGV. The CDR3 loop spans 12 amino acids. Trimming cost V 1 base and J 5 bases, with 5 bases left between them. The CDR3 region is CASSLVVTEAFF. For the CDR3, the DNA is TGTGCCAGCAGCTTAGTAGTAACTGAAGCTTTCTTT. The variable domain in full, with the rest retrieved from reference TRBV11-2 and TRBJ1-1, is EAGVAQSPRYKIIEKRQSVAFWCNPISGHATLYWYQQILGQGPKLLIQFQNNGVVDDSQLPKDRFSAERLKGVDSTLKIQPAKLEDSAVYLCASSLVVTEAFFGQGTRLTVV.

The chain uses TRBV20-1 and TRBJ2-1, with D tentatively TRBD2 (5 bases). Germline V gives CDR1 DFQATT, CDR2 SNEGSKA (reference sequence). The CDR3 covers 12 residues. The CDR3 region is CRVHREYNEQFF. CDR3 DNA: TGCAGGGTCCACCGGGAATACAATGAGCAGTTCTTC.

Many counts were recorded for this clonotype. The chain joins TRBV27 to TRBJ2-7; 14 bases are a match to TRBD2. The CDR3 has 18 amino acids. CDR1 is MNHEY and CDR2 is SMNVEV in the germline V gene (reference sequence). With V trimmed by 4 bases and J by 2 bases, 10 bases remained unmatched. The CDR3, as DNA: TGTGCCAGCAGTTCCTTGGGCCGGGGACTAGCGGGAGCCTACGAGCAGTACTTC. Translation gives CASSSLGRGLAGAYEQYF.

Only a few counts were recorded for this clonotype. V is TRBV6-1 and J is TRBJ2-1; 9 bases are a match to TRBD2. The germline gives CDR1 MNHNS, CDR2 SASEGT. V lost 6 bases, J lost 1 base, and 4 bases stayed unmatched. CDR3 length: 15 residues. This CDR3 is CASRAAGGSYNEQFF. DNA of the CDR3: TGTGCCAGCAGGGCAGCGGGAGGATCCTACAATGAGCAGTTCTTC.

This clonotype appeared many times. The chain links TRBV20-1 to TRBJ2-7, with a weak D call TRBD2 (6 bases). The germline gives CDR1 DFQATT, CDR2 SNEGSKA (reference sequence). CDR3 size: 14 residues. Trimming left V 4 bases short and J 9 bases short, with 22 bases between. For the CDR3, the DNA is TGCAGTGCTATCCGCACGGGAGAGCTACGACGGCAGTACTTC. It translates to CSAIRTGELRRQYF.

This clonotype has at least ten counts. The chain has TRBV29-1 and TRBJ2-1; 8 nucleotides line up with TRBD2. CDR3 length: 19 amino acids. Germline-derived CDR1 and CDR2 are SQVTM and ANQGSEA. V shed 3 bases and J 5 bases; nucleotides not matched to a gene: 21. This CDR3 reads CSVEGVLSSGSVVHNEQFF. As DNA, the CDR3 is TGCAGCGTTGAGGGGGTCTTGTCCAGCGGGAGCGTAGTCCACAATGAGCAGTTCTTC.

In its sample, this clonotype was seen a few times. This CDR3 is CASSPNIDTIYF. CDR3 bases: TGTGCCAGCTCACCTAATATCGACACCATATATTTT. This chain links TRBV18 with TRBJ1-3; D is unclear. CDR1 is KGHSH, CDR2 LQKENI, per germline. The length of the CDR3 is 12 residues. The germline V and J ends were trimmed by 3 bases and 8 bases, with 8 bases remaining between them.

CDR3 nucleotide sequence: TGTGCCATCAGTGATGGGGGGAGGACGAGACGAAACACTGAAGCTTTCTTT. Translating gives CAISDGGRTRRNTEAFF. The chain has TRBV10-3 and TRBJ1-1, with D possibly TRBD1 on 5 matching bases. Germline lookup yields CDR1 ENHRY and CDR2 SYGVKD. V lost 3 bases to trimming and J lost 2 bases, with 19 bases between them. The CDR3 is made up of 17 amino acids.

The chain employs TRBV20-1 and TRBJ2-1, with 10 nucleotides matching TRBD1. The V gene's germline CDR1 is DFQATT and CDR2 SNEGSKA (reference sequence). The CDR3 spans 11 residues. Here the CDR3 reads CRGTGDNEQFF. Here the CDR3 DNA reads TGCAGGGGGACAGGGGACAATGAGCAGTTCTTC.

Details on this clonotype: With a much larger clone just one base away, this may be a read error. The chain combines TRBV20-1 with TRBJ2-7, with 12 positions matching TRBD2. The CDR3 has 14 residues. The V gene end was trimmed by 6 bases and the J gene end by 0 bases; junction bases not matched to a gene: 3. Germline CDR1 DFQATT, CDR2 SNEGSKA (reference sequence). Here the CDR3 DNA reads TGCAGTGCGGGGACTAGCGGGCCCTCCTACGAGCAGTACGTC. As protein: CSAGTSGPSYEQYV.